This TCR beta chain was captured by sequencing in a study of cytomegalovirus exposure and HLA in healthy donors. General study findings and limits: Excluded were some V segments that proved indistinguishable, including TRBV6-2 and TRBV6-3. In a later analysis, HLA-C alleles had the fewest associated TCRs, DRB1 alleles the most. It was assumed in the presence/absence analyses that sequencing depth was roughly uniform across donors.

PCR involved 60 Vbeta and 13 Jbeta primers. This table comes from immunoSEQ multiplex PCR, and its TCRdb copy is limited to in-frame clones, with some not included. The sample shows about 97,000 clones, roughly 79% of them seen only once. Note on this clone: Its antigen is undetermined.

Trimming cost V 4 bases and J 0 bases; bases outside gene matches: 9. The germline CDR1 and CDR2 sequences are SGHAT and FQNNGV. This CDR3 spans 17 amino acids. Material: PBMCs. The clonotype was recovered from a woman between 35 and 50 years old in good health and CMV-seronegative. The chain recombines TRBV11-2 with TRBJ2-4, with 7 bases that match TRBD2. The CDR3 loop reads CASSSLEGLLAKNIQYF. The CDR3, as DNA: TGTGCCAGCAGCTCTCTTGAGGGACTACTAGCCAAAAACATTCAGTACTTC.